The sequence of this T cell receptor beta chain was determined in a study of blood T cell repertoires in COVID-19. The germline CDR1 and CDR2 sequences are MNHNY and SVGAGI (reference sequence). This CDR3 is 12 amino acids long. The V and J ends lost 5 bases and 2 bases respectively, with 6 bases between them. TCRdb's copy holds only in-frame clones and misses some; the assay was immunoSEQ multiplex PCR. The profile shows about 170,000 clones, around 83% of them singletons. Specimen: peripheral blood. The TCR comes from a woman between 65 and 79 years old who had recovered from COVID-19. The V call is TRBV6-6, the J call TRBJ1-2, with D uncertain. The CDR3 DNA follows: TGTGCCAGCAGTCCCGGGAACTATGGCTACACCTTC. It encodes CASSPGNYGYTF.